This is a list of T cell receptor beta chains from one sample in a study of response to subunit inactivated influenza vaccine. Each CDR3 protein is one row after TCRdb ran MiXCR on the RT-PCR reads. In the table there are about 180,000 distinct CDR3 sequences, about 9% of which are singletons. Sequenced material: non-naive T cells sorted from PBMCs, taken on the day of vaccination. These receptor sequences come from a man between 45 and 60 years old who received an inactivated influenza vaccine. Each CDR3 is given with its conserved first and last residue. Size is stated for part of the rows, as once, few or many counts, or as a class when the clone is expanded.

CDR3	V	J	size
CASSLVIGTGELFF	TRBV7-9	TRBJ2-2	-
CASSQASSNQPQHF	TRBV4-2	TRBJ1-5	few
CSATAQGQGNVQPQHF	TRBV20-1	TRBJ1-5	-
CASQTTGTGRTEQYF	TRBV6-2/TRBV6-3	TRBJ2-7	many
CASSSTSGPDTQYF	TRBV6-4	TRBJ2-3	-
CASSQNPGRGYEQYF	TRBV3-1	TRBJ2-7	many
CASTKRGPYNEQFF	TRBV5-6	TRBJ2-1	-
CATSEVAGGFNEQFF	TRBV24-1	TRBJ2-1	-
CASSLGVGFGGTDTQYF	TRBV7-2	TRBJ2-3	many
CASSQGGLGTSGSDEQFF	TRBV3-1	TRBJ2-1	many
CSAIRGRDYYTDTQYF	TRBV20-1	TRBJ2-3	few
CASTIGLNTEAFF	TRBV5-1	TRBJ1-1	-
CASSLWDRTFYGYTF	TRBV12-3/TRBV12-4	TRBJ1-2	medium-sized
CASSLAAIGGRTDTQYF	TRBV7-6	TRBJ2-3	-
CSARASGGNTIYF	TRBV20-1	TRBJ1-3	few
CASSQVGGSNNEQFF	TRBV4-1	TRBJ2-1	-
CASRPWTTYTGELFF	TRBV28	TRBJ2-2	many
CASSFQGTGELFF	TRBV12-3/TRBV12-4	TRBJ2-2	many
CASSAAGGADTQYF	TRBV9	TRBJ2-3	few
CASSVDRSRTEEQFF	TRBV11-2	TRBJ2-1	few
CASSFIASGIYNEQFF	TRBV27	TRBJ2-1	few